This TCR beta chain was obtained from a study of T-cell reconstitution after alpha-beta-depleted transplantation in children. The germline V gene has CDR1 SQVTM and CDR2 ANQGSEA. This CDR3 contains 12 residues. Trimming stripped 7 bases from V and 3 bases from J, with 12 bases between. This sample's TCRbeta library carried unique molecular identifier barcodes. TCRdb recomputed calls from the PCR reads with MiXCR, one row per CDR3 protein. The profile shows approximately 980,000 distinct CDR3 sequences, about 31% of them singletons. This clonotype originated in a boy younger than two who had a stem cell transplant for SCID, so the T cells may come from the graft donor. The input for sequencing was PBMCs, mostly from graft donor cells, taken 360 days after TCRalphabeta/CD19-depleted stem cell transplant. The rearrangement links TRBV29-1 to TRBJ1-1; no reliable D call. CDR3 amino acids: CSAAPRDTEAFF. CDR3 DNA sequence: TGCAGCGCTGCCCCCCGGGACACTGAAGCTTTCTTT.